The rows below give T cell receptor beta chains drawn from one sample of a study of cytomegalovirus exposure and HLA in healthy donors. Method: immunoSEQ multiplex PCR; TCRdb's copy keeps in-frame clones and lacks some. The sample yields 150,000 to 200,000 clones, 70% to 80% seen once. Sequenced: PBMCs. The origin of the receptors is a young man in good health and CMV-seronegative. CDR3s include the opening cysteine and the closing phenylalanine or tryptophan. A D gene is named only where the DNA matches it firmly. Size values are once, few and many counts, or a class for expanded clones, and some rows have none.

CDR3 length: 15; V gene: TRBV30; D gene: TRBD1; clone size: .; J gene: TRBJ1-6; CDR3 protein: CAWKLRGPNNSPLHF; CDR3 DNA: TGTGCCTGGAAGTTGAGGGGGCCTAATAATTCACCCCTCCACTTT
CDR3 length: 16; V gene: TRBV11-3; D gene: .; clone size: .; J gene: TRBJ1-1; CDR3 protein: CASSLGSGGGRTEAFF; CDR3 DNA: TGTGCCAGCAGCTTAGGCAGCGGCGGGGGTAGGACTGAAGCTTTCTTT
CDR3 length: 14; V gene: TRBV27; D gene: TRBD2; clone size: .; J gene: TRBJ2-5; CDR3 protein: CASSLLAGGETQYF; CDR3 DNA: TGTGCCAGCAGTTTATTAGCGGGGGGGGAGACCCAGTACTTC
CDR3 length: 11; V gene: TRBV20-1; D gene: .; clone size: medium-sized; J gene: TRBJ2-1; CDR3 protein: CSAPSVYEQFF; CDR3 DNA: TGCAGTGCTCCGTCGGTCTATGAGCAGTTCTTC
CDR3 length: 15; V gene: TRBV5-6; D gene: TRBD2; clone size: .; J gene: TRBJ2-1; CDR3 protein: CASSKLAGDGNEQFF; CDR3 DNA: TGTGCCAGCAGCAAACTAGCGGGAGACGGAAATGAGCAGTTCTTC
CDR3 length: 14; V gene: TRBV7-8; D gene: .; clone size: .; J gene: TRBJ2-3; CDR3 protein: CASTPQGEGDTQYF; CDR3 DNA: TGTGCCAGCACCCCACAGGGGGAGGGGGATACGCAGTATTTT
CDR3 length: 14; V gene: TRBV7-9; D gene: .; clone size: .; J gene: TRBJ1-4; CDR3 protein: CASSRTATNEKLFF; CDR3 DNA: TGTGCCAGCAGCCGGACAGCAACTAATGAAAAACTGTTTTTT
CDR3 length: 18; V gene: TRBV2; D gene: TRBD2; clone size: .; J gene: TRBJ2-2; CDR3 protein: CASSEGLGLLLNTGELFF; CDR3 DNA: TGTGCCAGCAGCGAGGGACTAGGTCTATTACTGAACACCGGGGAGCTGTTTTTT
CDR3 length: 14; V gene: TRBV12-5; D gene: .; clone size: few; J gene: TRBJ2-2; CDR3 protein: CASGLAGRTGELFF; CDR3 DNA: TGTGCTAGTGGTTTGGCCGGTCGGACCGGGGAGCTGTTTTTT
CDR3 length: 14; V gene: TRBV19; D gene: TRBD2; clone size: .; J gene: TRBJ2-7; CDR3 protein: CASSTREMPYEQYF; CDR3 DNA: TGTGCCAGTAGTACGCGGGAGATGCCCTACGAGCAGTACTTC
CDR3 length: 15; V gene: TRBV5-6; D gene: TRBD1; clone size: few; J gene: TRBJ1-4; CDR3 protein: CASSSTGFSNEKLFF; CDR3 DNA: TGTGCCAGCAGCTCGACAGGGTTTTCTAATGAAAAACTGTTTTTT
CDR3 length: 16; V gene: TRBV7-9; D gene: .; clone size: once; J gene: TRBJ1-4; CDR3 protein: CASSGGLGQTNEKLFF; CDR3 DNA: TGTGCCAGCAGCGGTGGTTTAGGACAGACTAATGAAAAACTGTTTTTT
CDR3 length: 15; V gene: TRBV18; D gene: .; clone size: .; J gene: TRBJ1-1; CDR3 protein: CASSPLGGLNTEAFF; CDR3 DNA: TGTGCCAGCTCCCCTTTAGGAGGGCTGAACACTGAAGCTTTCTTT
CDR3 length: 15; V gene: TRBV5-8; D gene: TRBD1; clone size: .; J gene: TRBJ1-2; CDR3 protein: CASSLRPGQGYGYTF; CDR3 DNA: TGTGCCAGCAGCTTACGTCCGGGACAGGGCTATGGCTACACCTTC
CDR3 length: 15; V gene: TRBV5-1; D gene: TRBD1; clone size: .; J gene: TRBJ2-3; CDR3 protein: CASTSPGQRTDTQYF; CDR3 DNA: TGCGCCAGCACCTCTCCGGGACAGCGCACAGATACGCAGTATTTT
CDR3 length: 15; V gene: TRBV19; D gene: .; clone size: .; J gene: TRBJ2-6; CDR3 protein: CARDWELAGANVLTF; CDR3 DNA: TGTGCCCGCGACTGGGAGTTGGCTGGGGCCAACGTCCTGACTTTC
CDR3 length: 15; V gene: TRBV13; D gene: TRBD1; clone size: .; J gene: TRBJ1-4; CDR3 protein: CASSPDRGTNEKLFF; CDR3 DNA: TGTGCCAGCAGCCCCGACAGGGGTACTAATGAAAAACTGTTTTTT
CDR3 length: 16; V gene: TRBV19; D gene: TRBD1; clone size: .; J gene: TRBJ1-4; CDR3 protein: CASSPSNRGGTEKLFF; CDR3 DNA: TGTGCCAGTAGCCCCTCGAACAGGGGTGGGACTGAAAAACTGTTTTTT
CDR3 length: 13; V gene: TRBV7-9; D gene: TRBD1; clone size: few; J gene: TRBJ1-2; CDR3 protein: CASSLRTGIGYTF; CDR3 DNA: TGTGCCAGCAGCCTACGGACAGGGATTGGCTACACCTTC
CDR3 length: 15; V gene: TRBV4-2; D gene: TRBD1; clone size: .; J gene: TRBJ1-2; CDR3 protein: CASSRTGQGSHGYTF; CDR3 DNA: TGTGCCAGCAGCCGCACGGGACAGGGTAGCCATGGCTACACCTTC
CDR3 length: 14; V gene: TRBV30; D gene: TRBD1; clone size: few; J gene: TRBJ1-2; CDR3 protein: CAWSLLDRDQGYTF; CDR3 DNA: TGTGCCTGGAGCCTCTTGGACAGGGATCAGGGCTACACCTTC
CDR3 length: 19; V gene: TRBV5-1; D gene: .; clone size: .; J gene: TRBJ2-1; CDR3 protein: CASSFGDGRLSSSYNEQFF; CDR3 DNA: TGCGCCAGCAGCTTTGGAGATGGCCGACTATCCTCCTCCTACAATGAGCAGTTCTTC
CDR3 length: 11; V gene: TRBV19; D gene: .; clone size: .; J gene: TRBJ1-1; CDR3 protein: CATRDLTEAFF; CDR3 DNA: TGTGCCACCAGGGACTTAACTGAAGCTTTCTTT
CDR3 length: 11; V gene: TRBV20-1; D gene: .; clone size: .; J gene: TRBJ2-7; CDR3 protein: CSAIRRDEQYF; CDR3 DNA: TGCAGTGCTATTCGCAGGGACGAGCAGTACTTC
CDR3 length: 15; V gene: TRBV5-1; D gene: TRBD1; clone size: .; J gene: TRBJ1-1; CDR3 protein: CASSSQGAGGTEAFF; CDR3 DNA: TGCGCCAGCAGCTCACAGGGGGCTGGGGGCACTGAAGCTTTCTTT
CDR3 length: 16; V gene: TRBV28; D gene: .; clone size: .; J gene: TRBJ1-4; CDR3 protein: CASSLKDSPRREKLFF; CDR3 DNA: TGTGCCAGCAGTTTGAAGGATTCCCCGAGGCGGGAAAAACTGTTTTTT
CDR3 length: 13; V gene: TRBV18; D gene: .; clone size: .; J gene: TRBJ1-1; CDR3 protein: CASSSTGGTEAFF; CDR3 DNA: TGTGCCAGCTCATCCACCGGGGGGACTGAAGCTTTCTTT
CDR3 length: 14; V gene: TRBV5-1; D gene: .; clone size: .; J gene: TRBJ2-5; CDR3 protein: CASSPFSGQETQYF; CDR3 DNA: TGCGCCAGCAGCCCCTTTAGCGGACAAGAGACCCAGTACTTC
CDR3 length: 14; V gene: TRBV7-3; D gene: TRBD1; clone size: .; J gene: TRBJ1-2; CDR3 protein: CASSAPDRIRGYTF; CDR3 DNA: TGTGCCAGCAGCGCCCCGGACAGGATAAGGGGCTACACCTTC
CDR3 length: 17; V gene: TRBV7-9; D gene: TRBD2; clone size: .; J gene: TRBJ2-3; CDR3 protein: CASSLGKAAGGPDTQYF; CDR3 DNA: TGTGCCAGCAGCTTAGGGAAAGCGGCGGGAGGGCCAGATACGCAGTATTTT
CDR3 length: 16; V gene: TRBV9; D gene: TRBD2; clone size: .; J gene: TRBJ2-2; CDR3 protein: CASSATSGVYTGELFF; CDR3 DNA: TGTGCCAGCAGCGCGACTAGCGGGGTTTACACCGGGGAGCTGTTTTTT
CDR3 length: 16; V gene: TRBV5-1; D gene: TRBD2; clone size: .; J gene: TRBJ2-3; CDR3 protein: CASRAATSGFTDTQYF; CDR3 DNA: TGCGCCAGCAGGGCGGCGACTAGCGGGTTCACAGATACGCAGTATTTT
CDR3 length: 16; V gene: TRBV6-1; D gene: .; clone size: .; J gene: TRBJ2-3; CDR3 protein: CASSEVSHSPTDTQYF; CDR3 DNA: TGTGCCAGCAGTGAAGTCTCTCACTCACCCACAGATACGCAGTATTTT
CDR3 length: 14; V gene: TRBV28; D gene: TRBD2; clone size: .; J gene: TRBJ2-7; CDR3 protein: CASSLYGTKDEQYF; CDR3 DNA: TGTGCCAGCAGTTTATATGGGACTAAGGACGAGCAGTACTTC